These 25 T cell receptor beta chains were sequenced from one sample in a study of cytomegalovirus exposure and HLA in healthy donors (TCRdb year 2017). Receptor amplification or capture employed the immunoSEQ multiplex PCR assay. A mixture of 60 forward primers for TCR Vbeta segments and 13 reverse primers for TCR Jbeta segments was used in the multiplex PCR. Sourced from immuneACCESS, this table was stored by TCRdb with only in-frame sequences that have V and J called. A share of the clones is absent; for the studies checked, an unresolved V gene accounts for under half, and the remainder has no known explanation. Present in this sample are over 150,000 clones, 70% to 80% of which were seen just once. The ten largest account for around 4.1% of the sample. Sequenced material: PBMCs. These receptor sequences come from a woman aged 40 to 50 in good health and CMV-seronegative.

The rearrangement joins TRBV5-1 to TRBJ1-2, with TRBD1 matching 10 bases. Germline V CDR1 and CDR2: SGHRS, YFSETQ. This CDR3 has 15 residues. The V gene end was trimmed by 3 bases and the J gene end by 4 bases; junction bases not matched to a gene: 6. The CDR3 is CASSSRTGGPYGYTF. As DNA, the CDR3 is TGCGCCAGCAGCTCCCGGACAGGGGGACCCTATGGCTACACCTTC. Using reference TRBV5-1 and TRBJ1-2 for the parts outside the CDR3, the full variable domain is KAGVTQTPRYLIKTRGQQVTLSCSPISGHRSVSWYQQTPGQGLQFLFEYFSETQRNKGNFPGRFSGRQFSNSRSEMNVSTLELGDSALYLCASSSRTGGPYGYTFGSGTRLTVV.

The rearrangement uses TRBV5-1 and TRBJ1-4; 7 bases align to TRBD1. The V segment lost 0 bases and the J segment 4 bases; nucleotides outside the gene matches: 6. Germline-derived CDR1 and CDR2 are SGHRS and YFSETQ. The CDR3 totals 16 residues. As DNA, the CDR3 is TGCGCCAGCAGCTTGGAGGGGACAGCGGGTAATGAAAAACTGTTTTTT. This sequence encodes CASSLEGTAGNEKLFF.

This clone was observed a few times. The chain employs TRBV2 and TRBJ2-1; D is unresolved. The CDR3 consists of 15 residues. From germline, CDR1 is SNHLY and CDR2 FYNNEI. The V end lost 8 bases, the J end lost 2 bases, and 16 bases lay between the germline ends. The CDR3 protein is CASLYITSTYNEQFF. The CDR3 region has the DNA TGTGCCAGCCTATATATTACCTCTACCTACAATGAGCAGTTCTTC.

This chain uses TRBV28 with TRBJ1-2; D gene unclear. V was pared by 6 bases and J by 4 bases, with 12 bases between. Germline CDR1 is MDHEN and CDR2 is SYDVKM. The CDR3 is made up of 13 amino acids. The CDR3 loop reads CASSSGSIYGYTF. DNA of the CDR3: TGTGCCAGCAGCTCAGGAAGCATCTATGGCTACACCTTC.

V and J are TRBV7-6 and TRBJ2-7, with TRBD2 as a possible D gene (5 bases). The germline V gene encodes CDR1 SGHVS and CDR2 FNYEAQ. This CDR3 is built from 15 residues. Trimming took off 1 base at V and 2 bases at J, with 12 bases between the two ends. DNA for the CDR3: TGTGCCAGCAGCTTAGGGTGGGAGACCCCCTACGAGCAGTACTTC. Amino acids: CASSLGWETPYEQYF.

The gene calls are TRBV5-1 and TRBJ1-1; D possibly corresponds to TRBD1 (6 bases). Deletions cut 0 bases from V and 5 bases from J, with 11 bases between. The germline V gene encodes CDR1 SGHRS and CDR2 YFSETQ. The CDR3 sequence is 14 residues long. The CDR3 is CASSLGARGTEAFF. In DNA form, the CDR3 reads TGCGCCAGCAGCTTGGGGGCAAGGGGGACTGAAGCTTTCTTT.

This chain links TRBV4-1 with TRBJ1-6; a weak D match, TRBD1 (5 bases). CDR1 and CDR2 (germline): MGHRA, YSYEKL. This CDR3 region has 20 residues. The ends were cut back, 1 base at V and 8 bases at J, with 27 bases in the middle. CDR3 coding DNA: TGCGCCAGCAGCCAAGGAAAAAAACCTGACAGCAGGGTACCCCATTCACCCCTCCACTTT. It encodes CASSQGKKPDSRVPHSPLHF.

This chain links TRBV7-9 with TRBJ1-1; TRBD1 matches at 12 bases. Germline V gives CDR1 SEHNR, CDR2 FQNEAQ (reference sequence). The CDR3 sequence is 17 residues long. The V and J ends lost 1 base and 4 bases, in that order; junction bases with no gene match: 7. This CDR3 reads CASSLVMGQGAGTEAFF. CDR3 sequence (DNA): TGTGCCAGCAGCTTAGTCATGGGACAGGGGGCGGGCACTGAAGCTTTCTTT.

The chain links TRBV10-3 to TRBJ1-6, with 11 bases matching TRBD1. The CDR3 totals 14 residues. The germline V gene has CDR1 ENHRY and CDR2 SYGVKD. V dropped 6 bases and J dropped 10; count of bases not matched to a gene: 5. The CDR3 DNA is TGTGCCATCAGCGGGGACAGGGGGGGATCACCCCTCCACTTT. Translating gives CAISGDRGGSPLHF.

V gene TRBV23-1 combines with J gene TRBJ1-1; no clear D gene. TRBV23-1 carries the ORF label, with uncertain function. CDR3 length equals 14 residues. V was pared by 4 bases and J by 1 base, with 10 bases between. CDR3 region: CASSLDPGNTEAFF. The CDR3 region has the DNA TGCGCCAGCAGTCTAGATCCCGGGAACACTGAAGCTTTCTTT.

V gene TRBV5-1 combines with J gene TRBJ1-4, with D maybe TRBD1 (5 bases). The CDR3 runs 15 residues. Germline V lookup: CDR1 SGHRS, CDR2 YFSETQ. Deletions cut 0 bases from V and 1 base from J, with 7 bases between. CDR3 region: CASSLAGKTNEKLFF. CDR3 nucleotides: TGCGCCAGCAGCTTGGCAGGGAAAACTAATGAAAAACTGTTTTTT.

The V call is TRBV7-6, the J call TRBJ1-6; a possible D gene is TRBD1 (5 bases). Germline loops: CDR1 SGHVS, CDR2 FNYEAQ. The CDR3 runs to 16 residues. The V and J ends lost 1 base and 8 bases respectively, with 15 bases between them. CDR3 loop: CASSLVPPGNDSPLHF. Written as DNA, the CDR3 is TGTGCCAGCAGCTTAGTCCCCCCAGGGAACGATTCACCCCTCCACTTT.

This clone was picked up one time. This chain uses TRBV5-4 with TRBJ2-1; weak D call: TRBD1 (6 bases). The CDR3 is 13 amino acids. Germline loops: CDR1 SGHNT, CDR2 YYREEE (reference sequence). The V gene lost 4 bases and the J gene lost 9 bases, with 14 bases spanning the gap. The CDR3 loop reads CASSQQGSGEQFF. The DNA for the CDR3 is TGTGCCAGCAGCCAACAGGGAAGTGGTGAGCAGTTCTTC.

The rearrangement uses TRBV29-1 and TRBJ2-3; 14 bases agree with TRBD2. CDR1 and CDR2 (germline): SQVTM, ANQGSEA. The J segment lost 4 bases and the V segment lost 1 base, leaving 4 bases of the junction unmatched. The CDR3 covers 16 residues. The DNA for the CDR3 is TGCAGCGTTGAAGCCGGGACTAGCGGGAGTTCAGATACGCAGTATTTT. Translating it yields CSVEAGTSGSSDTQYF.

This rearrangement joins TRBV6-4 to TRBJ1-2; no reliable D call. Trimming took 0 bases from V and 8 from J, leaving 10 bases between them. Per the germline V gene, CDR1 is MRHNA and CDR2 is SNTAGT. CDR3 length equals 13 residues. This CDR3 is CASSDSDRGGYTF. The CDR3, as DNA: TGTGCCAGCAGTGACTCAGACCGAGGAGGCTACACCTTC.

The chain employs TRBV6-1 and TRBJ1-2; D ambiguous. The CDR3 consists of 11 residues. CDR1 and CDR2 (germline): MNHNS, SASEGT. V was clipped by 1 base and J by 8 bases, with 5 bases between them. The CDR3 nucleotides are TGTGCCAGCAGTGAAGTGGGCGGCTACACCTTC. Its translation: CASSEVGGYTF.

The chain uses TRBV6-1 and TRBJ1-6; D perhaps matches TRBD1 (5 bases). This CDR3 comprises 17 residues. CDR1 is MNHNS, CDR2 SASEGT, per germline. Trimming pared 3 bases from V and 6 bases from J, leaving 18 bases between. As DNA, the CDR3 is TGTGCCAGCAGTGACCGCGCGATGGGACTGATTAATTCACCCCTCCACTTT. This encodes CASSDRAMGLINSPLHF.

The genes are TRBV4-1 and TRBJ2-1; the D gene is possibly TRBD1 (6 bases). From germline, CDR1 is MGHRA and CDR2 YSYEKL. V lost 1 base, J lost 8 bases, and 15 bases lay in between. The CDR3 has 15 amino acids. CDR3 coding DNA: TGCGCCAGCAGCCAAGGGGTGGGGGCCGCTGATGAGCAGTTCTTC. Its translation: CASSQGVGAADEQFF.

The rearrangement links TRBV5-1 to TRBJ2-7; 9 nucleotides agree with TRBD1. The CDR3 totals 14 residues. The V segment lost 2 bases and the J segment 11 bases; nucleotides outside the gene matches: 11. CDR1 is SGHRS and CDR2 is YFSETQ in the germline V gene. CDR3 residues: CASSFGDREYGKYF. The CDR3 DNA reads as TGCGCCAGCAGCTTCGGGGACAGGGAATATGGGAAGTACTTC.

This clone appeared a few times. The rearrangement joins TRBV30 to TRBJ2-3; D not resolved. Trimming took 3 bases from V and 3 from J, leaving 7 bases between them. Germline V gene sequence: CDR1 GTSNPN, CDR2 SVGIG (reference sequence). The CDR3 consists of 12 residues. CDR3 protein: CAWSESTDTQYF. The CDR3 DNA reads as TGTGCCTGGAGCGAGTCTACAGATACGCAGTATTTT.

The chain is built from TRBV5-6 and TRBJ2-5, with a tentative D call TRBD1 (7 bases). This CDR3 is built from 13 residues. The ends were cut back, 5 bases at V and 7 bases at J, with 15 bases in the middle. Per germline, CDR1 SGHDT and CDR2 YYEEEE. CDR3 region: CASRTGYGGTQYF. CDR3 nucleotide sequence: TGTGCCAGCAGGACAGGGTACGGGGGGACCCAGTACTTC.

This chain links TRBV7-9 with TRBJ2-7; D is uncertain. The CDR3 length is 14 residues. Germline-derived CDR1 and CDR2 are SEHNR and FQNEAQ (reference sequence). V lost 5 bases, J lost 5 bases, and 16 bases lay in between. The CDR3 loop is CASSLSEKIHEQYF. Written as DNA, the CDR3 is TGTGCCAGCAGCCTTTCTGAGAAGATCCACGAGCAGTACTTC.

This clone is labeled as medium-sized. This sequence joins TRBV5-4 and TRBJ1-1, with 10 nucleotides matching TRBD1. CDR1 is SGHNT, CDR2 YYREEE, per germline (reference sequence). V trimming: 4 bases; J trimming: 0 bases; junction bases outside the gene matches: 3. The CDR3 is 15 residues long. The CDR3 here is CASSGTGAMNTEAFF. CDR3 nucleotides: TGTGCCAGCAGCGGGACAGGGGCTATGAACACTGAAGCTTTCTTT. Supplemented by reference TRBV5-4 and TRBJ1-1, the full variable domain reads ETGVTQSPTHLIKTRGQQVTLRCSSQSGHNTVSWYQQALGQGPQFIFQYYREEENGRGNFPPRFSGLQFPNYSSELNVNALELDDSALYLCASSGTGAMNTEAFFGQGTRLTVV.

This chain joins TRBV6-4 and TRBJ1-1, with D unresolved. V shed 3 bases and J shed 2 bases, with 7 bases lying between them. The CDR3 sequence is 13 residues long. Germline V gene sequence: CDR1 MRHNA, CDR2 SNTAGT. CDR3 in amino acids: CASSDQVNTEAFF. In DNA form, the CDR3 reads TGTGCCAGCAGTGATCAGGTTAACACTGAAGCTTTCTTT.

The rearrangement links TRBV10-2 to TRBJ1-5; 7 bases agree with TRBD1. After removal of 6 bases from V and 6 bases from J, the junction contained 8 bases not matched to a gene. There are 14 residues in the CDR3. CDR1 is WSHSY and CDR2 is SAAADI in the germline V gene. As DNA, the CDR3 is TGCGCCAGCAGCCCATCACAGGGGAGTCAGCCCCAGCATTTT. This gives the protein CASSPSQGSQPQHF.